The sequence of this T cell receptor (beta chain) was determined in a study of radiotherapy plus CTLA-4 blockade in lung cancer. Study information: Patients showed objective responses in about 18% of cases and disease control in roughly 31%.

The CDR3 is 15 residues long. The germline CDR1 and CDR2 sequences are MNHNY and SVGAGI (reference sequence). V shed 6 bases and J shed 0 bases, with 12 bases lying between them. This clone was seen a handful of times. Its antigen is still unknown. Focal radiation was given together with CTLA-4 blockade (ipilimumab) to patients with chemo-refractory metastatic non-small-cell lung cancer. Points from the study as a whole: Subsequent to radiotherapy plus ipilimumab, tumor-derived TCR clones underwent expansion in blood.

Sequencing used immunoSEQ multiplex PCR; TCRdb keeps in-frame clones, though not all of them. The top ten clones hold roughly 4.5% of a sample with tens of thousands of clones, over 60% of them seen once. The J gene is TRBJ1-3, the V gene TRBV6-6; tentatively, D is TRBD1 (5 bases). The material was peripheral blood, obtained from a patient treated with radiotherapy plus ipilimumab. The sequence derives from a human donor with non-small cell lung cancer whose response to radiotherapy plus ipilimumab could not be evaluated. CDR3 in amino acids: CASSKNRFSGNTIYF. The CDR3 bases are TGTGCCAGCAGCAAAAACAGGTTCTCTGGAAACACCATATATTTT.